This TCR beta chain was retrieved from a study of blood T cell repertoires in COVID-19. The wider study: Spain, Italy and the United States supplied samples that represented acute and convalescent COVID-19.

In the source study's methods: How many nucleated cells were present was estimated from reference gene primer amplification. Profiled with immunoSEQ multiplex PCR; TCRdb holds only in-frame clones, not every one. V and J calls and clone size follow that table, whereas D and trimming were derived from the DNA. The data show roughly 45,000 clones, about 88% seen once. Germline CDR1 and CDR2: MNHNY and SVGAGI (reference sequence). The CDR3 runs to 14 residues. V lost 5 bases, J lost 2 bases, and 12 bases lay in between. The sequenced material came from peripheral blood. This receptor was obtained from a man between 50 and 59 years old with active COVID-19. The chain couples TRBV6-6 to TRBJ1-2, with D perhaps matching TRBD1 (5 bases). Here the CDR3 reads CASSPQGSNYGYTF. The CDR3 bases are TGTGCCAGCAGTCCGCAGGGAAGCAACTATGGCTACACCTTC.